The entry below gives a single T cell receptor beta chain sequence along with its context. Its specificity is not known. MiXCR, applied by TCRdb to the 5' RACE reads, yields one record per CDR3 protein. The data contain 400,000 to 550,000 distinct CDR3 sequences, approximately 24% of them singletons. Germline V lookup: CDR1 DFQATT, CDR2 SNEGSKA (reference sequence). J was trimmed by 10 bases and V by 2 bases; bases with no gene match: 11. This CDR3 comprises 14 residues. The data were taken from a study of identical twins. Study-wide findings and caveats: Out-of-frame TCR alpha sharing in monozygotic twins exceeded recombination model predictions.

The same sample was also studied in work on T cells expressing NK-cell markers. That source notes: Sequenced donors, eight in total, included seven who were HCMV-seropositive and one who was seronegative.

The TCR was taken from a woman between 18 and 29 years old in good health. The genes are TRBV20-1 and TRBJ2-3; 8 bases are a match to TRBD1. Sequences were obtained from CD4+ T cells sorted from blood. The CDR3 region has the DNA TGCAGTGCTAGAATGTTTGGTTGGACAGGGCCGCAGTATTTT. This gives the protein CSARMFGWTGPQYF.